One sample yielded the 25 T cell receptor beta chains listed below, sequenced in a study of a mutant IDH1 vaccine in newly diagnosed glioma. Stated time point: week 35, safety follow-up. With topical imiquimod, each dose of the vaccine consisted of 300 ug of mutant IDH1 20-mer peptide. These receptors have no known antigen. This table comes from immunoSEQ multiplex PCR, and its TCRdb copy is limited to in-frame clones, with some not included. Here the sample spans about 26,000 clones, 75% to 90% being singletons. The sample consisted of PBMCs, taken from a glioma patient whose treatment included an IDH1 peptide vaccine. Every receptor here comes from a man aged 25 to 45 with glioma.

The rearrangement uses TRBV6-1 and TRBJ2-3; D is tentatively TRBD1 or TRBD2 (5 bases each). Per germline, CDR1 MNHNS and CDR2 SASEGT. This CDR3 spans 13 amino acids. Trimming removed 3 bases from V and 8 bases from J, with 12 bases in between. CDR3 region: CASSDEGSGTQYF. The DNA of the CDR3 is TGTGCCAGCAGTGACGAGGGGTCTGGTACGCAGTATTTT.

J is TRBJ1-2 and V is TRBV27; 8 bases are a match to TRBD1. Germline CDR1 is MNHEY and CDR2 is SMNVEV (reference sequence). The CDR3 covers 16 residues. The junction had 11 bases not matched to a gene; V was cut back by 8 bases and J by 0 bases. CDR3 bases: TGTGCCAGCCCAAGGCACGGGACAGGTTCTAACTATGGCTACACCTTC. Translating it yields CASPRHGTGSNYGYTF.

The V call is TRBV6-5, the J call TRBJ2-7; TRBD1 matches 11 bases. After removal of 2 bases from V and 5 bases from J, the junction contained 2 bases not matched to a gene. The CDR3 spans 14 residues. CDR1 MNHEY and CDR2 SVGAGI come from the germline V gene. CDR3 bases: TGTGCCAGCAGTTACAGGACAGGGGGCAACGAGCAGTACTTC. Protein: CASSYRTGGNEQYF.

V is TRBV30 and J is TRBJ2-2; D is unclear. V gave up 4 bases and J gave up 5 bases, with 14 bases separating them. In germline, CDR1 is GTSNPN, CDR2 SVGIG (reference sequence). This CDR3 is 14 amino acids long. The CDR3 reads CAWTSLGWTGELFF. CDR3 nucleotide sequence: TGTGCCTGGACCAGTCTAGGGTGGACCGGGGAGCTGTTTTTT.

The V call is TRBV19, the J call TRBJ2-5, with 8 positions matching TRBD2. This CDR3 spans 13 amino acids. Germline lookup yields CDR1 LNHDA and CDR2 SQIVND (reference sequence). The ends lost 5 bases at V and 5 bases at J; junction bases unmatched: 4. The CDR3 DNA is TGTGCCAGTAGTGGCGGGGGGCGGGAGACCCAGTACTTC. As protein: CASSGGGRETQYF.

This clone appeared a single time. The CDR3 DNA is TGTGCCAGCAGCTTGGATAGTATCTCTGGAAACACCATATATTTT. Its translation is CASSLDSISGNTIYF. The chain joins TRBV5-4 to TRBJ1-3; D ambiguous. V was pared by 0 bases and J by 0 bases, with 7 bases between. CDR1 and CDR2 from the germline V gene are SGHNT and YYREEE (reference sequence). The CDR3 is made up of 15 amino acids.

The chain is built from TRBV5-4 and TRBJ2-2; TRBD2 agrees at 8 bases. The CDR3 sequence is 16 residues long. The V and J ends lost 4 bases and 1 base, in that order; junction bases with no gene match: 6. Germline loops: CDR1 SGHNT, CDR2 YYREEE (reference sequence). The CDR3 sequence is CASSLPSGRNTGELFF. Here the CDR3 DNA reads TGTGCCAGCAGCCTCCCTAGCGGGCGGAACACCGGGGAGCTGTTTTTT.

V and J are TRBV9 and TRBJ2-7; tentatively, D is TRBD1 (5 bases). CDR3 length: 14 amino acids. V was shortened by 0 bases and J by 2 bases, with 9 bases between the two germline ends. Germline values: CDR1 SGDLS, CDR2 YYNGEE. The CDR3 DNA reads TGTGCCAGCAGCGTAGGCTGGGGCGCCTACGAGCAGTACTTC. Residues: CASSVGWGAYEQYF.

The chain combines TRBV10-3 with TRBJ2-7; 9 nucleotides align to TRBD1. CDR3 length: 15 residues. Germline V gene sequence: CDR1 ENHRY, CDR2 SYGVKD. V trimming: 2 bases; J trimming: 4 bases; junction bases outside the gene matches: 6. The CDR3 nucleotides are TGTGCCATCAGTGAGCCCGGGACAGGGTGGTACGAGCAGTACTTC. This gives the protein CAISEPGTGWYEQYF.

This clone has only a few counts. J is TRBJ2-1 and V is TRBV2; D is unclear. The V gene's germline CDR1 is SNHLY and CDR2 FYNNEI. This CDR3 is 14 amino acids long. V shed 8 bases and J shed 0 bases, with 11 bases lying between them. This chain's CDR3 is CASSSLSSYNEQFF. The CDR3 DNA reads TGTGCCAGCTCCAGCCTGAGCTCCTACAATGAGCAGTTCTTC. The whole variable domain, remainder taken from reference TRBV2 and TRBJ2-1, is EPEVTQTPSHQVTQMGQEVILRCVPISNHLYFYWYRQILGQKVEFLVSFYNNEISEKSEIFDDQFSVERPDGSNFTLKIRSTKLEDSAMYFCASSSLSSYNEQFFGPGTRLTVL.

This rearrangement joins TRBV19 to TRBJ2-2; TRBD2 matches 7 bases. The junction had 8 bases not matched to a gene; V was cut back by 5 bases and J by 5 bases. This CDR3 is built from 15 residues. CDR1 and CDR2 from the germline V gene are LNHDA and SQIVND (reference sequence). The CDR3 loop reads CASSQLAWRTGELFF. The DNA of the CDR3 is TGTGCCAGTAGTCAACTAGCGTGGAGAACCGGGGAGCTGTTTTTT.

In its sample, this clone was seen once. CDR3 sequence reads: CASSLNRDTQYF. The CDR3 DNA is TGTGCCAGCAGTCTTAACAGGGATACGCAGTATTTT. The rearrangement uses TRBV7-2 and TRBJ2-3; D might be TRBD1 (5 bases). The length of the CDR3 is 12 residues. Germline loops: CDR1 SGHTA, CDR2 FQGNSA. Trimming cost V 6 bases and J 6 bases, with 10 bases left between them.

This clone showed up just a few times. This chain links TRBV6-1 with TRBJ1-3; D is unclear. V was shortened by 2 bases and J by 4 bases, with 15 bases between the two germline ends. This CDR3 comprises 16 residues. CDR1 is MNHNS, CDR2 SASEGT, per germline. The CDR3 DNA sequence: TGTGCCAGCAGTGAACTCGTCTCACTAGGCGGAAACACCATATATTTT. It is translated as CASSELVSLGGNTIYF.

The rearrangement uses TRBV9 and TRBJ1-2, with TRBD1 matching 9 bases. The CDR3 has 14 amino acids. Germline CDR1 reads SGDLS; CDR2 reads YYNGEE. Germline trimming cut 2 bases from V and 7 bases from J; bases unmatched to any gene: 6. For the CDR3, the DNA is TGTGCCAGCAGCGTGGGGGACAGGGCAAGTGGCTACACCTTC. This sequence encodes CASSVGDRASGYTF.

J is TRBJ2-3 and V is TRBV19; D might be TRBD1 (6 bases). This CDR3 spans 15 amino acids. Trimming took 10 bases from V and 5 from J, leaving 22 bases between them. Germline-derived CDR1 and CDR2 are LNHDA and SQIVND (reference sequence). The CDR3 reads CATTYRDQGLDTQYF. DNA of the CDR3: TGTGCCACAACCTACCGGGACCAGGGGCTAGATACGCAGTATTTT.

This rearrangement joins TRBV11-2 to TRBJ2-3, with TRBD2 identical over 11 bases. The CDR3 has 15 residues. Trimming at V came to 5 bases and at J to 5 bases, leaving 6 bases not matched to a gene. Germline lookup yields CDR1 SGHAT and CDR2 FQNNGV. CDR3 nucleotides: TGTGCCAGCAGCGTTAGCGGGGGGGCGGTAGATACGCAGTATTTT. This translates into CASSVSGGAVDTQYF. Drawing the rest from reference TRBV11-2 and TRBJ2-3, the complete variable domain is EAGVAQSPRYKIIEKRQSVAFWCNPISGHATLYWYQQILGQGPKLLIQFQNNGVVDDSQLPKDRFSAERLKGVDSTLKIQPAKLEDSAVYLCASSVSGGAVDTQYFGPGTRLTVL.

CDR3 nucleotide sequence: TGTGCCACCTTGGACAGTAGCACAGATACGCAGTATTTT. This gives the protein CATLDSSTDTQYF. The chain carries TRBV28 and TRBJ2-3; weak D call: TRBD1 (6 bases). V gave up 10 bases and J gave up 0 bases, with 11 bases separating them. This CDR3 is 13 amino acids long. Germline V gives CDR1 MDHEN, CDR2 SYDVKM.

The V call is TRBV25-1, the J call TRBJ1-1; tentatively, D is TRBD1 (6 bases). CDR3 length: 14 residues. The V and J ends lost 8 bases and 1 base respectively, with 14 bases between them. Germline lookup yields CDR1 MGHDK and CDR2 SYGVNS. The CDR3 protein is CASGEGDPNTEAFF. In DNA, the CDR3 is TGTGCCAGCGGCGAGGGGGACCCGAACACTGAAGCTTTCTTT.

This clone was seen a single time. This chain links TRBV18 with TRBJ2-3, with 11 bases fitting TRBD2. The CDR3 runs to 16 residues. J gave up 1 base and V 4 bases, and 4 bases lay outside the gene matches. Germline lookup yields CDR1 KGHSH and CDR2 LQKENI. The CDR3 is CASSHRGLAGTDTQYF. DNA of the CDR3: TGTGCCAGCTCACACAGGGGACTAGCGGGCACAGATACGCAGTATTTT.

The rearrangement links TRBV7-2 to TRBJ2-7; no firm D call. Per germline, CDR1 SGHTA and CDR2 FQGNSA. V lost 0 bases, J lost 5 bases, and 11 bases lay in between. The CDR3 has 14 amino acids. For the CDR3, the DNA is TGTGCCAGCAGCTTAGCGTTGGGTTCCCACGAGCAGTACTTC. Protein: CASSLALGSHEQYF.

The chain uses TRBV7-2 and TRBJ1-6; unclear D gene. Germline assignment: CDR1 SGHTA and CDR2 FQGNSA. The CDR3 covers 15 residues. V was cut by 5 bases and J by 0 bases, with 8 bases left in between. CDR3 nucleotides: TGTGCCAGCAGCGCCTTTTACTCCTATAATTCACCCCTCCACTTT. Amino acid sequence: CASSAFYSYNSPLHF.

The chain employs TRBV6-5 and TRBJ2-2, with D hard to call. The CDR3 length is 13 residues. Germline assignment: CDR1 MNHEY and CDR2 SVGAGI. Trimming left V 5 bases short and J 6 bases short, with 10 bases between. DNA for the CDR3: TGTGCCAGCAGTATGAATAAACCCGGGGAGCTGTTTTTT. It translates to CASSMNKPGELFF.

The gene calls are TRBV5-1 and TRBJ2-7; weak D call: TRBD2 (5 bases). The V and J ends lost 0 bases and 3 bases respectively, with 10 bases between them. The CDR3 sequence is 14 residues long. The V gene's germline CDR1 is SGHRS and CDR2 YFSETQ. CDR3 residues: CASSLVVEGYEQYF. The CDR3 region has the DNA TGCGCCAGCAGCTTGGTCGTAGAGGGCTACGAGCAGTACTTC.

The chain has TRBV4-2 and TRBJ1-2; 7 bases match TRBD1. The CDR3 contains 18 residues. Germline trimming cut 0 bases from V and 4 bases from J; bases unmatched to any gene: 14. Germline assignment: CDR1 LGHNA and CDR2 YNFKEQ. The CDR3 nucleotides read TGTGCCAGCAGCCAAGATAATAGTAACAGGGGATTTGTCTATGGCTACACCTTC. Its translation is CASSQDNSNRGFVYGYTF.

The chain has TRBV9 and TRBJ1-6, with a tentative D call TRBD1 (6 bases). There are 13 residues in the CDR3. Germline CDR1 and CDR2: SGDLS and YYNGEE. Trimming cost V 1 base and J 13 bases, with 12 bases left between them. The CDR3 coding sequence is TGTGCCAGCAGCGTAAACAGGGACCTCCCCCTCCACTTT. This encodes CASSVNRDLPLHF.